This is a list of T cell receptor beta chains from one sample in a study of cytomegalovirus exposure and HLA in healthy donors. The assay was immunoSEQ multiplex PCR, and TCRdb's table has in-frame clones only and misses some. Among 150,000 to 180,000 clones listed, roughly three quarters were seen once. The sample was PBMCs. Receptors originate from a man between 25 and 39 years old in good health and CMV-seropositive. CDR3s include the opening cysteine and the closing phenylalanine or tryptophan. A D gene is named only where the DNA matches it firmly. Size is omitted from some rows. Given values are once, few, many or a class for expanded clones.

size | J | V | D | DNA | CDR3
. | TRBJ2-7 | TRBV28 | . | TGTGCCAGCAAGGAGGGTACCGAGCAGTACTTC | CASKEGTEQYF
. | TRBJ2-7 | TRBV21-1 | . | TGTGCCAGCAGGGACAGGGGTCGGCTTCGGGGTGACGAGCAGTACTTC | CASRDRGRLRGDEQYF
few | TRBJ1-5 | TRBV5-1 | . | TGCGCCAGCAGCTTGGGGACAGAGGGCCCAGGTCGGCCCCAGCATTTT | CASSLGTEGPGRPQHF
. | TRBJ2-2 | TRBV5-1 | TRBD2 | TGCGCCAGCAGATTCTCTAGCGGGAGAAACACCGGGGAGCTGTTTTTT | CASRFSSGRNTGELFF
. | TRBJ2-3 | TRBV30 | . | TGTGCCTGGACTAACGGGGCGGGGACAGATACGCAGTATTTT | CAWTNGAGTDTQYF
. | TRBJ2-3 | TRBV28 | . | TGTGCCAGCAGTCCCCCGTCCACAGATACGCAGTATTTT | CASSPPSTDTQYF
. | TRBJ1-5 | TRBV30 | . | TGTGCCTGGAGTGTGGGGGGAACCCACAATCAGCCCCAGCATTTT | CAWSVGGTHNQPQHF
. | TRBJ2-1 | TRBV5-4 | TRBD2 | TGTGCCAGCAGTAGTAGCCGGGGGGGCGTCAATGAGCAGTTCTTC | CASSSSRGGVNEQFF
. | TRBJ1-2 | TRBV19 | . | TGTGCCAGTACCCTGGCGGGGCAGGGCTACACCTTC | CASTLAGQGYTF
. | TRBJ2-6 | TRBV27 | . | TGTGCCAGCAGTTTAGGGACAACCTCTGGGGCCAACGTCCTGACTTTC | CASSLGTTSGANVLTF
. | TRBJ1-1 | TRBV30 | . | TGTGCCTGGAGTACAGGGAGACGCTCCGAAGCTTTCTTT | CAWSTGRRSEAFF
. | TRBJ2-7 | TRBV28 | . | TGTGCCAGCAGTTTGGGTCCTGGCGGAGTAAGGTCCTACGAGCAGTACTTC | CASSLGPGGVRSYEQYF
. | TRBJ2-1 | TRBV6-6 | TRBD1 | TGTGCCAGCAGTTATATACCGGGACAGGGGGGCAATGAGCAGTTCTTC | CASSYIPGQGGNEQFF
. | TRBJ1-2 | TRBV5-1 | . | TGCGCCAGCAGCTTGGGGTCGGGGATCCAGGTCGATGTCTACACCTTC | CASSLGSGIQVDVYTF
once | TRBJ2-5 | TRBV4-2 | TRBD2 | TGTGCCAGCAGCCAAGCGGGATTAGCGGGAGGGCAAGAGACCCAGTACTTC | CASSQAGLAGGQETQYF
. | TRBJ2-1 | TRBV27 | . | TGTGCCAGCAGTTTACGAGATGAGCAGTTCTTC | CASSLRDEQFF
once | TRBJ1-3 | TRBV5-1 | . | TGCGCCAGCAGCTCCACAGGGAGTTCTGGAAACACCATATATTTT | CASSSTGSSGNTIYF
few | TRBJ1-3 | TRBV28 | . | TGTGCCAGCAGTTTACTGCAGGGGAACACCATATATTTT | CASSLLQGNTIYF
. | TRBJ1-1 | TRBV29-1 | . | TGCAGCGTTGTTCTATTTGAAGCTTTCTTT | CSVVLFEAFF
. | TRBJ1-4 | TRBV7-7 | TRBD1 | TGTGCTAGCAGCTACCAACAGGGGGCGGGTGAAAAACTGTTTTTT | CASSYQQGAGEKLFF
. | TRBJ2-5 | TRBV10-1 | . | TGCGCCAGCAGTGACACGGGGGAGACCCAGTACTTC | CASSDTGETQYF
. | TRBJ1-2 | TRBV2 | TRBD1 | TGTGCCAGCAATCGACAGGGTCTTCAATTGGGCTACACCTTC | CASNRQGLQLGYTF
. | TRBJ2-7 | TRBV28 | TRBD1 | TGTGCCAGCAGTCTTCTTGGACAGGGGTACGAGCAGTACTTC | CASSLLGQGYEQYF
. | TRBJ2-7 | TRBV11-2 | TRBD1 | TGTGCCAGCAGCTTAGGACAGGGTGACTACGAGCAGTACTTC | CASSLGQGDYEQYF
. | TRBJ1-4 | TRBV4-2 | . | TGTGCCAGCAGCCCAGGTGGGTCCGGGGATGAAAAACTGTTTTTT | CASSPGGSGDEKLFF
. | TRBJ2-7 | TRBV5-1 | TRBD1 | TGCGCCAGCAGCTACGGACAGGGGGTCTCCTACGAGCAGTACTTC | CASSYGQGVSYEQYF
. | TRBJ1-6 | TRBV7-2 | . | TGTGCCAGCTCTACCACGGACTCTAAAAATTCACCCCTCCACTTT | CASSTTDSKNSPLHF
. | TRBJ2-3 | TRBV11-1 | . | TGTGCCAGCAGCTTAGTTGTGAGCAATCTGCGAACAGATACGCAGTATTTT | CASSLVVSNLRTDTQYF
. | TRBJ2-7 | TRBV11-1 | TRBD2 | TGTGCCAGCGTAGCGGGAGGAGGAGAGCAGTACTTC | CASVAGGGEQYF
. | TRBJ1-2 | TRBV27 | . | TGTGCCAGCAACCCCGGGGGTCCCGGGGGCTACACCTTC | CASNPGGPGGYTF
. | TRBJ2-7 | TRBV5-1 | TRBD2 | TGCGCCAGCAGCTTGGCCACGGGGGGATCGGTATTCGGCCACGAGCAGTACTTC | CASSLATGGSVFGHEQYF
. | TRBJ2-1 | TRBV11-3 | TRBD2 | TGTGCCAGCAGCACGGGGGGGGCGCAGTACAATGAGCAGTTCTTC | CASSTGGAQYNEQFF
. | TRBJ1-2 | TRBV4-3 | TRBD1 | TGCGCCAGCAGCCAAGCTAGGACAGGGGCTGGCTACACCTTC | CASSQARTGAGYTF
. | TRBJ1-2 | TRBV5-6 | . | TGTGCCAGCAGCTCCTACGGACAGCGAGCTAACTATGGCTACACCTTC | CASSSYGQRANYGYTF
. | TRBJ1-2 | TRBV5-1 | . | TGCGCCACCGCCGTGGGCCAGACCTACTATGGCTACACCTTC | CATAVGQTYYGYTF
. | TRBJ1-1 | TRBV5-4 | . | TGTGCCAGCAGCCAGGACAGGAACACTGAAGCTTTCTTT | CASSQDRNTEAFF
. | TRBJ1-4 | TRBV6-5 | TRBD1 | TGTGCCAGCAGTTACTCAGACAGGGGGGCTGAAAAACTGTTTTTT | CASSYSDRGAEKLFF
. | TRBJ2-7 | TRBV5-5 | . | TGTGCCAGCAGCTTGGGCGTCCCCTCCTACGAGCAGTACTTC | CASSLGVPSYEQYF
once | TRBJ2-1 | TRBV11-3 | . | TGTGCCAGCAGCCAAGGCGGGGATGCCTACAATGAGCAGTTCTTC | CASSQGGDAYNEQFF
. | TRBJ2-2 | TRBV5-1 | . | TGCGCCAGCAGGATATACAGGGTCCAACCGAACACCGGGGAGCTGTTTTTT | CASRIYRVQPNTGELFF
. | TRBJ2-2 | TRBV6-6 | . | TGTGCCAGCAGTTACTCCCCCAGGGGCGAACCCGGGGAGCTGTTTTTT | CASSYSPRGEPGELFF
. | TRBJ1-1 | TRBV7-2 | . | TGTGCCAGCAGCCCCTACGGCGGGGGAGCTTTCTTT | CASSPYGGGAFF
. | TRBJ1-4 | TRBV7-2 | . | TGTGCCAGCAGCCCACGGAGCACACCAACTAATGAAAAACTGTTTTTT | CASSPRSTPTNEKLFF